Detailed here is one T cell receptor (beta chain). The target antigen is unknown. This record belongs to a study of shared clonotypes between healthy human individuals. Findings and caveats of the study: Across a handful of donors, naive CD4 shared around 5.4%, naive CD8 under 4%, memory CD4 approximately 2.5%, memory CD8 0.4%.

The table came from immunoSEQ multiplex PCR; TCRdb's copy has only in-frame clones and leaves some out. The sample lists more than 2,000,000 clones, approximately 95% occurring once. The source is a man aged 18 to 29 in good health. Some clones in this sample may be carry-over from other donors' samples. Material: naive CD4+ T cells from PBMCs. Subset: CD45RA+ positively selected.

The CDR3 sequence: CASSLQQSSYEQYF. The CDR3, as DNA: TGCGCCAGCAGCTTGCAACAGAGCTCCTACGAGCAGTACTTC. This chain joins TRBV5-1 and TRBJ2-7; D is unclear. Germline V gene data show CDR1 as SGHRS and CDR2 as YFSETQ. With 1 base removed from V and 0 bases from J, the gap between germline ends came to 8 bases. The CDR3 is 14 residues long.